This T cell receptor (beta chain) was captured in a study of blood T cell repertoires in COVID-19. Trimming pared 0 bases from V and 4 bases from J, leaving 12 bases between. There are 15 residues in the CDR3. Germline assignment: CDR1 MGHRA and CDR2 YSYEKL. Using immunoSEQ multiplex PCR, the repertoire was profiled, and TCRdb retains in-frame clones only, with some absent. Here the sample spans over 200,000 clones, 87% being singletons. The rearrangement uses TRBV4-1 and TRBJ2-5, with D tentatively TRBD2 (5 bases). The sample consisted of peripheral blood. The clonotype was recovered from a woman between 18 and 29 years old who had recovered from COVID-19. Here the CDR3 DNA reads TGCGCCAGCAGCCAAGATGGGCTAGCAGCAGAGACCCAGTACTTC. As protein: CASSQDGLAAETQYF.